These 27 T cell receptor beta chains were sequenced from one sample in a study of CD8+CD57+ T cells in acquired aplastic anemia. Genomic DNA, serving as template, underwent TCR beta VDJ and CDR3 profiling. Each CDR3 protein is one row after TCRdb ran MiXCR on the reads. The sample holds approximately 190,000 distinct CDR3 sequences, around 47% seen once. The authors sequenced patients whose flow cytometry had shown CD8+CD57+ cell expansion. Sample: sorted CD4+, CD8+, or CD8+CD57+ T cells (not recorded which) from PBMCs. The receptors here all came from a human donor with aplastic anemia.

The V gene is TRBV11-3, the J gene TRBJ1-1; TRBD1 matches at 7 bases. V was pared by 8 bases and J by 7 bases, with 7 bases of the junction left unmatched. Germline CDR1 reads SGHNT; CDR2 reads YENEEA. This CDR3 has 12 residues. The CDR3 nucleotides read TGTGCCAGCGATACGACAGGGAGTGAAGCTTTCTTT. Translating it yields CASDTTGSEAFF.

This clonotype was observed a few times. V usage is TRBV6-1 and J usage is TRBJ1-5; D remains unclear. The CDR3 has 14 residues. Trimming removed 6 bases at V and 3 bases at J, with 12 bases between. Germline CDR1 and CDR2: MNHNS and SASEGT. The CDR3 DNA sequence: TGTGCCAGCAGACGGTGGCAGAACAATCAGCCCCAGCATTTT. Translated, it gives CASRRWQNNQPQHF.

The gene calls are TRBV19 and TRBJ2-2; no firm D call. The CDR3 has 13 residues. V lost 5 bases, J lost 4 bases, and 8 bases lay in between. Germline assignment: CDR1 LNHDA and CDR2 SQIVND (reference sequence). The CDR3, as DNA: TGTGCCAGTAGTCTACCCGGCACCGGGGAGCTGTTTTTT. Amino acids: CASSLPGTGELFF.

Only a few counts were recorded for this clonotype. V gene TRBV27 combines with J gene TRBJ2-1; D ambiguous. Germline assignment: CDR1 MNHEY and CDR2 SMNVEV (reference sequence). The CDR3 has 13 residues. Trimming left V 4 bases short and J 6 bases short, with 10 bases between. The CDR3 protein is CASSSPWGNEQFF. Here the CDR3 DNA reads TGTGCCAGCAGTTCCCCGTGGGGCAATGAGCAGTTCTTC.

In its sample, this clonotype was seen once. The CDR3 region is CASRGTGSGYTF. The CDR3 DNA is TGTGCCAGCAGGGGGACAGGGTCTGGCTACACCTTC. The chain is built from TRBV10-3 and TRBJ1-2; TRBD1 matches 9 bases. The V and J ends lost 10 bases and 7 bases, in that order; junction bases with no gene match: 7. The CDR3 loop spans 12 amino acids. From germline, CDR1 is ENHRY and CDR2 SYGVKD.

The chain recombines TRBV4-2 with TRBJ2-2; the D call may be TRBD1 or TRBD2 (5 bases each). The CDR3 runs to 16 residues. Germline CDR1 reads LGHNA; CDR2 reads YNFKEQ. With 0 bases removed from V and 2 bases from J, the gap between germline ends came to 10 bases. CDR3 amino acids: CASSQEGPSNTGELFF. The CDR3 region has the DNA TGTGCCAGCAGCCAAGAGGGACCGTCAAACACCGGGGAGCTGTTTTTT.

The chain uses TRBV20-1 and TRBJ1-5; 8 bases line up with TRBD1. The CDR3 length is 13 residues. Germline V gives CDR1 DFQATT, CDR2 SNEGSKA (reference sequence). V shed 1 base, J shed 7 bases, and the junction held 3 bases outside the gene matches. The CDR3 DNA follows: TGCAGTGCTAGAGTGCAGGGGGCACAGCCCCAGCATTTT. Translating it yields CSARVQGAQPQHF.

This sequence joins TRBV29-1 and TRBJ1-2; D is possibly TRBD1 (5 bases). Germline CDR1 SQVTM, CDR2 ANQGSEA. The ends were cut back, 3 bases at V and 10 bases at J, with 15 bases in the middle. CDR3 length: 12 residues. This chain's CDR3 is CSVDHQGSDYTF. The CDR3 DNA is TGCAGCGTTGACCACCAGGGCAGTGACTACACCTTC.

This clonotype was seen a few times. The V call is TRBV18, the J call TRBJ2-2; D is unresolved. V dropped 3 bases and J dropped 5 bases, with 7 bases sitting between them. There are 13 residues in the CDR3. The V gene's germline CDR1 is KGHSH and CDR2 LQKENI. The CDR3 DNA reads TGTGCCAGCTCACCGGACCAAACCGGGGAGCTGTTTTTT. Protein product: CASSPDQTGELFF. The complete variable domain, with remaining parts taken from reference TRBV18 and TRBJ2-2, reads NAGVMQNPRHLVRRRGQEARLRCSPMKGHSHVYWYRQLPEEGLKFMVYLQKENIIDESGMPKERFSAEFPKEGPSILRIQQVVRGDSAAYFCASSPDQTGELFFGEGSRLTVL.

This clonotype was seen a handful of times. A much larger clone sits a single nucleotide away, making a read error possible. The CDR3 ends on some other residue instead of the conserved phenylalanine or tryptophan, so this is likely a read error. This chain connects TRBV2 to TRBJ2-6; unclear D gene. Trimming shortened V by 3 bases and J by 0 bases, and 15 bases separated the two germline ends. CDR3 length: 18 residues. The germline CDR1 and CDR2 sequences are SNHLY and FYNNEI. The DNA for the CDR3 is TGTGCCAGCAGTGAGGGTTTGGTCACCTCCTCTGGGGCCAACGTCCTGACTCTC. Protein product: CASSEGLVTSSGANVLTL.

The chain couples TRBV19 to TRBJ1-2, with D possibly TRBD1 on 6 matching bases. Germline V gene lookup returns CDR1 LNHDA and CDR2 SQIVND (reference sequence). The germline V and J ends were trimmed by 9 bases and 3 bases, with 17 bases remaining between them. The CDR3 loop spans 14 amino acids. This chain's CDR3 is CASSRGQPHYGYTF. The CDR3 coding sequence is TGTGCCAGCAGCAGAGGACAGCCCCACTATGGCTACACCTTC. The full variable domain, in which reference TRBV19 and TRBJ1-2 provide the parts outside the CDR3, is DGGITQSPKYLFRKEGQNVTLSCEQNLNHDAMYWYRQDPGQGLRLIYYSQIVNDFQKGDIAEGYSVSREKKESFPLTVTSAQKNPTAFYLCASSRGQPHYGYTFGSGTRLTVV.

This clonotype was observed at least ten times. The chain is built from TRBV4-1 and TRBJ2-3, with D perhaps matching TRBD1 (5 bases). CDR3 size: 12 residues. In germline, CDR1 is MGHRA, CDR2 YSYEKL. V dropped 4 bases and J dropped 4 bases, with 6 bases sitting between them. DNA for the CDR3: TGCGCCAGCAGCCCACAGGCAGATACGCAGTATTTT. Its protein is CASSPQADTQYF.

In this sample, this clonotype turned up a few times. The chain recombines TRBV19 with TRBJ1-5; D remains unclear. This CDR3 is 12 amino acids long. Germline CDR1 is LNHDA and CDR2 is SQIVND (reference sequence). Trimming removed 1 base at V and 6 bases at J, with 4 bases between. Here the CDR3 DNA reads TGTGCCAGTAGTATAGGAGGTCAGCCCCAGCATTTT. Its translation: CASSIGGQPQHF. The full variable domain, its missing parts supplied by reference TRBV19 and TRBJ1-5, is DGGITQSPKYLFRKEGQNVTLSCEQNLNHDAMYWYRQDPGQGLRLIYYSQIVNDFQKGDIAEGYSVSREKKESFPLTVTSAQKNPTAFYLCASSIGGQPQHFGDGTRLSIL.

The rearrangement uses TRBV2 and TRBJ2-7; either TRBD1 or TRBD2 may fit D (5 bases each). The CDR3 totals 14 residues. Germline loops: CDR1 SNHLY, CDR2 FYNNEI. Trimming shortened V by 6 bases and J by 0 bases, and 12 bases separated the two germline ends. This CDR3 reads CASRGVGPSYEQYF. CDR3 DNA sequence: TGTGCCAGCAGGGGGGTAGGCCCCTCCTACGAGCAGTACTTC. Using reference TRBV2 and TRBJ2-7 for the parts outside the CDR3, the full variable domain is EPEVTQTPSHQVTQMGQEVILRCVPISNHLYFYWYRQILGQKVEFLVSFYNNEISEKSEIFDDQFSVERPDGSNFTLKIRSTKLEDSAMYFCASRGVGPSYEQYFGPGTRLTVT.

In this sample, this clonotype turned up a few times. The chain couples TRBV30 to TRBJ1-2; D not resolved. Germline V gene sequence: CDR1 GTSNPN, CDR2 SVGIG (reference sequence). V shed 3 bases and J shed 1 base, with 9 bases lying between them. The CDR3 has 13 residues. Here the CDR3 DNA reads TGTGCCTGGAGCCCCGGCGATAACTATGGCTACACCTTC. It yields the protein CAWSPGDNYGYTF.

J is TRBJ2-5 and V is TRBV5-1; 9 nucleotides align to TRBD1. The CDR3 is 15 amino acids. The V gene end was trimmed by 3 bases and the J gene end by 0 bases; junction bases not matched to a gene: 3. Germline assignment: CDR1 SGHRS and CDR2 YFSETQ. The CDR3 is CASSSGTGNQETQYF. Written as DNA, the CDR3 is TGCGCCAGCAGCTCCGGGACAGGGAACCAAGAGACCCAGTACTTC.

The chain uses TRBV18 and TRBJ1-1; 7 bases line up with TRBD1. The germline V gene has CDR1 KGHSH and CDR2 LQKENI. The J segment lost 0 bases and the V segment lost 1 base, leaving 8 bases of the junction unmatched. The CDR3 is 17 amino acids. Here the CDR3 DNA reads TGTGCCAGCTCACCACGCCAGGGGGGAGGGATGAACACTGAAGCTTTCTTT. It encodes CASSPRQGGGMNTEAFF.

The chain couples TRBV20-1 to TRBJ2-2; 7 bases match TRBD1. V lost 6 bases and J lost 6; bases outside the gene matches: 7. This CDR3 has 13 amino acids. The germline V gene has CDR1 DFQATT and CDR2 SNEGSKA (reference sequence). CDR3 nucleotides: TGCAGTGCCAGCAGACAGGGTGCCGGGGAGCTGTTTTTT. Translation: CSASRQGAGELFF.

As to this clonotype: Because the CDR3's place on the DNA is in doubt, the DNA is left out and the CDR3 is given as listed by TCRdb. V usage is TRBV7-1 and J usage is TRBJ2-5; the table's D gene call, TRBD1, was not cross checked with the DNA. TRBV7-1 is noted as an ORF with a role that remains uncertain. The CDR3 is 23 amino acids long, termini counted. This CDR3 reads CASSSPRTGFSGNTIYFGETQYF.

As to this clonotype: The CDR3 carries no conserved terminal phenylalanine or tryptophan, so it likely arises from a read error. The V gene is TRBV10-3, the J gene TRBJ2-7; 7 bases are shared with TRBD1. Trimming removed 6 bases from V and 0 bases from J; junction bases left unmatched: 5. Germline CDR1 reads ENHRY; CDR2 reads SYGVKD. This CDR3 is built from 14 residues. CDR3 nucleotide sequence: TGTGCCATCAGGAGGTCAGGGGGCTCCTACGAGCAGTACCTC. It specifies CAIRRSGGSYEQYL.

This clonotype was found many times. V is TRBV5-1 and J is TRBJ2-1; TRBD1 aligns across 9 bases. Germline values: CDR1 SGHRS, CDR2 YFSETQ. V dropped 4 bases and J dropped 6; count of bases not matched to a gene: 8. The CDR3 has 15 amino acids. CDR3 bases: TGCGCCAGCAGCCGGGAAGGACAGGGGATCAATGAGCAGTTCTTC. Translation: CASSREGQGINEQFF.

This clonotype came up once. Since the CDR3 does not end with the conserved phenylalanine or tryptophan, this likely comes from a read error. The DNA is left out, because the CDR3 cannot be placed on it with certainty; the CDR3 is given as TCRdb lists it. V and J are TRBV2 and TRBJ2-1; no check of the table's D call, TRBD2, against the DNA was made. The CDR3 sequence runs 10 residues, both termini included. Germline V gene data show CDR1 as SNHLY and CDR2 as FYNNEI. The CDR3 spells CASSISGSLS.

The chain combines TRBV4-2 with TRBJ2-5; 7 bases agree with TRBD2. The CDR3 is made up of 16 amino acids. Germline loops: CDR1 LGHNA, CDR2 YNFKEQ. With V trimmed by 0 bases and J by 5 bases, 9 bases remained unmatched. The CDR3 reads CASSQDLFGREETQYF. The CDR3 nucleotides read TGTGCCAGCAGCCAAGATCTTTTTGGGAGGGAGGAGACCCAGTACTTC.

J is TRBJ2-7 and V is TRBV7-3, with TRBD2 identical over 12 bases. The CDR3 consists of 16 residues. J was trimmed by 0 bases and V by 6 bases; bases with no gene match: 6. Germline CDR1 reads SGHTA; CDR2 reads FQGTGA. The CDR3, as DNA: TGTGCCAGCAGGTACCTAGCGGGGGGGAGCTCCTACGAGCAGTACTTC. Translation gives CASRYLAGGSSYEQYF. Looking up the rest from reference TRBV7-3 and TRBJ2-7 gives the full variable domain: GAGVSQTPSNKVTEKGKYVELRCDPISGHTALYWYRQSLGQGPEFLIYFQGTGAADDSGLPNDRFFAVRPEGSVSTLKIQRTERGDSAVYLCASRYLAGGSSYEQYFGPGTRLTVT.

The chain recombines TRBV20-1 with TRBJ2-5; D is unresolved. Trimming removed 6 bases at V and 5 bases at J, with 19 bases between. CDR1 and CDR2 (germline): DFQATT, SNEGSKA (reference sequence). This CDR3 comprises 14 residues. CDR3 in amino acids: CSAALPGPRETQYF. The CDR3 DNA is TGCAGTGCCGCGTTACCGGGTCCCCGGGAGACCCAGTACTTC.

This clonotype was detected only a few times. Written as DNA, the CDR3 is TGTGCCAGCACCCCTGAGGGACAGGGCATAGGGCCCCAGCATTTT. Its translation: CASTPEGQGIGPQHF. The V call is TRBV6-2 or TRBV6-3, the J call TRBJ1-5; TRBD1 matches at 9 bases. The CDR3 spans 15 residues. Germline values: CDR1 MNHEY, CDR2 SVGEGT. Trimming at V came to 7 bases and at J to 9 bases, leaving 13 bases not matched to a gene.

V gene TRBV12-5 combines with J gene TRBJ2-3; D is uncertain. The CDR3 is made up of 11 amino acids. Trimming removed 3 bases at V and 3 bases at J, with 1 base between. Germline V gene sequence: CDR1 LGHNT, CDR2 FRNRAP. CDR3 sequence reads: CASGFTDTQYF. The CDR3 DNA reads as TGTGCTAGTGGTTTTACAGATACGCAGTATTTT. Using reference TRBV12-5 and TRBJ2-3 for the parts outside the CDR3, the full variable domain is DARVTQTPRHKVTEMGQEVTMRCQPILGHNTVFWYRQTMMQGLELLAYFRNRAPLDDSGMPKDRFSAEMPDATLATLKIQPSEPRDSAVYFCASGFTDTQYFGPGTRLTVL.